This TCR beta chain is drawn from a study of early T cells in non-severe SARS-CoV-2 infection. Background on the study: Sequencing input comprised bulk RNA from unsorted whole blood; chain pairing was not available.

Per germline, CDR1 MDHEN and CDR2 SYDVKM. V was clipped by 2 bases and J by 5 bases, with 12 bases between them. The CDR3 totals 15 residues. This clonotype was detected ten times or more. Individual cDNA molecules were tagged with unique molecular identifiers. One entry per CDR3 protein results from TCRdb running MiXCR on the 5' RACE reads. The profile covers about 58,000 distinct CDR3 sequences, with roughly an eighth appearing a single time and roughly 9.1% taken by the ten largest. This TCR derives from an adult who was a healthcare worker with PCR-confirmed SARS-CoV-2 infection or an uninfected control (not recorded which). What was sequenced was whole blood. V is TRBV28 and J is TRBJ2-2; the D gene could be TRBD1 or TRBD2 (7 bases each). The CDR3 nucleotides are TGTGCCAGCAGTTTAGGGACAGCGGGGACCGGGGAGCTGTTTTTT. Translating gives CASSLGTAGTGELFF. The full variable domain, rest sourced from reference TRBV28 and TRBJ2-2, is DVKVTQSSRYLVKRTGEKVFLECVQDMDHENMFWYRQDPGLGLRLIYFSYDVKMKEKGDIPEGYSVSREKKERFSLILESASTNQTSMYLCASSLGTAGTGELFFGEGSRLTVL.